The 5 T cell receptor beta chains below all came from one sample that was sequenced in a study of shared clonotypes between healthy human individuals. This table comes from immunoSEQ multiplex PCR, and its TCRdb copy is limited to in-frame clones, with some not included. Of 2 million to 2.5 million clones listed, approximately 94% are singletons. Sequencing input: naive CD4+ T cells sorted from blood. Indicated subset: CD45RA+ positively selected. The receptors were sampled from a man between 18 and 35 years old in good health.

V and J are TRBV5-6 and TRBJ2-7, with D tentatively TRBD1 (5 bases). Germline V gene sequence: CDR1 SGHDT, CDR2 YYEEEE. The ends were cut back, 2 bases at V and 0 bases at J, with 12 bases in the middle. The CDR3 is made up of 15 amino acids. The chain's CDR3 is CASSFVTANSYEQYF. The CDR3 DNA sequence: TGTGCCAGCAGCTTTGTGACAGCCAACTCCTACGAGCAGTACTTC.

The sample holds a few counts of this clone. The chain uses TRBV19 and TRBJ1-2, with TRBD1 as a possible D gene (5 bases). Germline CDR1 and CDR2: LNHDA and SQIVND (reference sequence). The CDR3 sequence is 12 residues long. V was clipped by 9 bases and J by 4 bases, with 12 bases between them. CDR3 region: CASMGPTYGYTF. DNA for the CDR3: TGTGCCAGCATGGGACCGACCTATGGCTACACCTTC.

The V call is TRBV19, the J call TRBJ2-7, with TRBD1 matching 8 bases. Per germline, CDR1 LNHDA and CDR2 SQIVND (reference sequence). J gave up 9 bases and V 3 bases, and 10 bases lay outside the gene matches. The CDR3 sequence is 14 residues long. CDR3 sequence (DNA): TGTGCCAGTAGTATGGACAGGGTCGCCCGCGTGCAGTACTTC. It translates to CASSMDRVARVQYF.

V and J are TRBV30 and TRBJ2-5; 7 bases line up with TRBD2. Germline loops: CDR1 GTSNPN, CDR2 SVGIG (reference sequence). V shed 3 bases, J shed 1 base, and the junction held 8 bases outside the gene matches. CDR3 length: 15 amino acids. The CDR3 nucleotides are TGTGCCTGGAGCCTCGTGCGGGGGTTCCAAGAGACCCAGTACTTC. Its protein is CAWSLVRGFQETQYF.

This chain uses TRBV6-6 with TRBJ1-6, with D possibly being TRBD1 (6 bases). Deletions cut 10 bases from V and 11 bases from J, with 21 bases between. Germline V gene sequence: CDR1 MNHNY, CDR2 SVGAGI (reference sequence). The CDR3 totals 14 residues. CDR3 DNA: TGTGCCACAATTCCGGGACAAGGGAGAGCACCCCTCCACTTT. This sequence encodes CATIPGQGRAPLHF.